These 10 T cell receptor beta chains were sequenced from one sample in a study of immune aging and cytomegalovirus after organ transplant. No cognate antigen is known for these TCRs. Time point described: five sample-tagged time points from pre-transplant (day -1) to day 368 post-transplant, pooled. Cells were captured in microwells, and libraries were made with BD Rhapsody targeted mRNA and AbSeq chemistry. TCRdb itself ran the single-cell sequencing reads through MiXCR, one entry per CDR3 protein. Of approximately 22,000 distinct CDR3 sequences listed, around 33% were seen once; the top ten hold about 25%. This material consisted of CMV peptide-activated CD4+ and CD8+ T cells sorted from blood, taken at five time points, pooled. As to subset: sorted CD8+CD137+ and CD4+CD154+ T cells after about 11 h CMV IE-1 peptide stimulation. Source of these receptors: a female donor who had a heart transplant and CMV viremia.

This sequence joins TRBV3-1 and TRBJ2-1; TRBD2 matches at 12 bases. The germline V gene has CDR1 LGHDT and CDR2 YNNKEL (reference sequence). The CDR3 totals 17 residues. The V and J ends lost 4 bases and 4 bases, in that order; junction bases with no gene match: 8. DNA of the CDR3: TGTGCCAGCAGCCCTAGACTAGCGGGAGTGATGTACAATGAGCAGTTCTTC. The encoded protein is CASSPRLAGVMYNEQFF.

The CDR3: CATSRVRGGSNEQFF. The CDR3 coding sequence is TGTGCCACCAGCAGAGTACGCGGTGGGTCCAATGAGCAGTTCTTC. The chain couples TRBV15 to TRBJ2-1; unclear D gene. There are 15 residues in the CDR3. V lost 1 base and J lost 6, with 13 bases in between. The germline V gene has CDR1 LNHNV and CDR2 YYDKDF (reference sequence). The whole variable domain, filled in from reference TRBV15 and TRBJ2-1, reads DAMVIQNPRYQVTQFGKPVTLSCSQTLNHNVMYWYQQKSSQAPKLLFHYYDKDFNNEADTPDNFQSRRPNTSFCFLDIRSPGLGDTAMYLCATSRVRGGSNEQFFGPGTRLTVL.

This clonotype has only a few counts. This chain uses TRBV27 with TRBJ1-1; D gene ambiguous. CDR1 is MNHEY and CDR2 is SMNVEV in the germline V gene (reference sequence). The CDR3 length is 12 residues. Trimming shortened V by 5 bases and J by 4 bases, and 8 bases separated the two germline ends. The CDR3 nucleotides are TGTGCCAGCAGTACTGGGTCCACTGAAGCTTTCTTT. Its protein is CASSTGSTEAFF.

This clonotype is classed as medium-sized. J is TRBJ1-5 and V is TRBV7-2; weak D call: TRBD1 (6 bases). Trimming cost V 1 base and J 7 bases, with 8 bases left between them. This CDR3 has 13 amino acids. Germline-derived CDR1 and CDR2 are SGHTA and FQGNSA. Here the CDR3 reads CASSLGGRQPQHF. CDR3 nucleotides: TGTGCCAGCAGCTTAGGGGGGCGGCAGCCCCAGCATTTT.

In this sample, this clonotype turned up many times. This chain joins TRBV4-1 and TRBJ2-1; 10 bases map to TRBD2. Germline loops: CDR1 MGHRA, CDR2 YSYEKL. CDR3 length equals 18 residues. Unmatched junction bases numbered 9, after V lost 0 bases and J lost 4 bases. The CDR3 DNA is TGCGCCAGCAGCCAAGATTTGGCTAGCGGGGGTGTATACAATGAGCAGTTCTTC. This encodes CASSQDLASGGVYNEQFF.

This chain joins TRBV29-1 and TRBJ1-1; D ambiguous. The germline V gene has CDR1 SQVTM and CDR2 ANQGSEA. Deletions cut 5 bases from V and 5 bases from J, with 9 bases between. There are 11 residues in the CDR3. The CDR3 DNA is TGCAGCGTTAAATTGGGGACTGAAGCTTTCTTT. The encoded protein is CSVKLGTEAFF. The whole variable domain, filled in from reference TRBV29-1 and TRBJ1-1, reads SAVISQKPSRDICQRGTSLTIQCQVDSQVTMMFWYRQQPGQSLTLIATANQGSEATYESGFVIDKFPISRPNLTFSTLTVSNMSPEDSSIYLCSVKLGTEAFFGQGTRLTVV.

This clonotype was seen repeatedly, ten times or more. The final CDR3 position lacks the conserved phenylalanine or tryptophan, pointing to a likely read error. The chain links TRBV27 to TRBJ1-2; D gene unclear. V lost 2 bases and J lost 0, with 7 bases in between. Germline V CDR1 and CDR2: MNHEY, SMNVEV (reference sequence). The CDR3 runs to 14 residues. The CDR3 DNA follows: TGTGCCAGCAGTTTAGCCGGAGCTAACTATGGCTACACCTCC. This codes for CASSLAGANYGYTS.

This clonotype is medium-sized in the sample. V is TRBV6-4 and J is TRBJ2-1; D not resolved. Trimming took off 5 bases at V and 5 bases at J, with 10 bases between the two ends. Looked up from germline, CDR1 is MRHNA and CDR2 is SNTAGT. The CDR3 sequence is 13 residues long. CDR3 residues: CASSSQFHNEQFF. In DNA form, the CDR3 reads TGTGCCAGCAGTAGTCAGTTCCACAATGAGCAGTTCTTC.

The chain links TRBV7-2 to TRBJ2-3; 7 bases are a match to TRBD2. The CDR3 totals 18 residues. Germline CDR1 reads SGHTA; CDR2 reads FQGNSA. Trimming took 5 bases from V and 4 from J; bases not matched to a gene: 18. CDR3 loop: CASSPGLVGVIFSDTQYF. CDR3 coding DNA: TGTGCCAGCAGCCCCGGACTAGTGGGTGTCATCTTCTCAGATACGCAGTATTTT.

By share, this clonotype ranks as medium-sized. The chain uses TRBV5-1 and TRBJ2-7; D is possibly TRBD1 or TRBD2 (5 bases each). The V gene's germline CDR1 is SGHRS and CDR2 YFSETQ. CDR3 size: 16 residues. Trimming pared 1 base from V and 0 bases from J, leaving 14 bases between. CDR3 coding DNA: TGCGCCAGCAGCTTGACCGCCGGGGCTAGCTCCTACGAGCAGTACTTC. It is translated as CASSLTAGASSYEQYF. Based on the CDR3 plus reference TRBV5-1 and TRBJ2-7, the full variable domain is KAGVTQTPRYLIKTRGQQVTLSCSPISGHRSVSWYQQTPGQGLQFLFEYFSETQRNKGNFPGRFSGRQFSNSRSEMNVSTLELGDSALYLCASSLTAGASSYEQYFGPGTRLTVT.